The TCR beta chain under discussion was sequenced for a study of glioma-infiltrating T cells after dendritic cell vaccination. Background on the study: Patients received autologous tumor lysate-pulsed dendritic cell vaccination between about 2003 and 2012.

Germline loops: CDR1 SGDLS, CDR2 YYNGEE. Deletions cut 6 bases from V and 4 bases from J, with 16 bases between. The CDR3 runs 14 residues. Time point specified: after dendritic cell vaccination, including at tumor progression/relapse. Patients had residual fresh-frozen tumor tissue and more than two years of survival data. All glioblastoma patients lacked an isocitrate dehydrogenase mutation. The primer mix had 60 V beta and 13 J beta primers. The data were produced by immunoSEQ multiplex PCR, yet TCRdb's version contains in-frame clones alone and is incomplete. The sample holds 50,000 to 70,000 clones; around 85% are singletons and the top ten take roughly 14%.

V is TRBV9 and J is TRBJ2-5; tentatively, D is TRBD2 (7 bases). Sample: blood, taken after dendritic cell vaccination. The TCR comes from a human donor with glioblastoma. CDR3 DNA sequence: TGTGCCAGCAATTTTGGGGGGGCAGGAGAGACCCAGTACTTC. This encodes CASNFGGAGETQYF. Using reference TRBV9 and TRBJ2-5 for the parts outside the CDR3, the full variable domain is DSGVTQTPKHLITATGQRVTLRCSPRSGDLSVYWYQQSLDQGLQFLIQYYNGEERAKGNILERFSAQQFPDLHSELNLSSLELGDSALYFCASNFGGAGETQYFGPGTRLLVL.